This is a list of T cell receptor beta chains from one sample in a study of T cell responses to AZD1222 COVID-19 vaccine. Method: immunoSEQ multiplex PCR; TCRdb's copy keeps in-frame clones and lacks some. There are 130,000 or so clones in the sample; 91% occur only once, and about 2.1% lies in the top ten. Sequencing was performed on peripheral blood, taken 28 days after the second AZD1222 dose. Receptor source: an adult who received the AZD1222 COVID-19 vaccine. Each CDR3 is given without its conserved first and last residue. The order of the fields is V gene, J gene, CDR3 protein.

V: TRBV6-5; J: TRBJ1-1; CDR3: ASGSFQNTEAF
V: TRBV12-3/TRBV12-4; J: TRBJ2-7; CDR3: ASSAPYEQY
V: TRBV27; J: TRBJ2-6; CDR3: ATPAGTLSGANVLT
V: TRBV4-1; J: TRBJ1-5; CDR3: ASSQVGQPQH
V: TRBV14; J: TRBJ2-1; CDR3: ASSHPKQAGPYNEQF
V: TRBV6-4; J: TRBJ1-2; CDR3: ASSEPQPRLRGYT
V: TRBV29-1; J: TRBJ2-3; CDR3: SVESGGTDTQY
V: TRBV7-9; J: TRBJ1-4; CDR3: ASSLGTGNEKLF
V: TRBV9; J: TRBJ1-1; CDR3: ASSVEARGNTEAF
V: TRBV5-1; J: TRBJ2-5; CDR3: ASSAQTSGGQETQY
V: TRBV27; J: TRBJ1-1; CDR3: ASSYRAGTEAF
V: TRBV7-2; J: TRBJ1-3; CDR3: ASSFRPTRSGNTIY
V: TRBV7-9; J: TRBJ2-7; CDR3: ASSLGAGAHEQY